A selection of T cell receptor beta chains follows, all from one sample in a study of shared clonotypes between healthy human individuals. Repertoires were generated with immunoSEQ multiplex PCR, while TCRdb's copy carries only in-frame clones and drops some. The sample holds about 320,000 clones; roughly 87% are singletons and the top ten take roughly 15%. Sequencing was carried out using memory CD8+ T cells sorted from blood. The receptors derive from a young man in good health. CDR3s include the opening cysteine and the closing phenylalanine or tryptophan.

V	J	length	CDR3
TRBV5-5	TRBJ2-7	15	CASSSRDRGHYEQYF
TRBV6-1	TRBJ2-1	15	CASSEGPTSYNEQFF
TRBV5-4	TRBJ2-7	17	CASSWGGLAESLREQYF
TRBV6-1	TRBJ2-7	14	CASSAPRQGYEQYF
TRBV11-1	TRBJ2-5	15	CASSRTSGGSETQYF
TRBV1	TRBJ2-1	16	CTSSLKPPSSYNEQFF
TRBV5-8	TRBJ2-5	14	CASSPRTGGETQYF
TRBV27	TRBJ2-1	14	CASSLRGPNNEQFF
TRBV29-1	TRBJ2-3	14	CSVLVLAGTDTQYF
TRBV11-2	TRBJ2-7	14	CASSLTGGSYEQYF
TRBV7-8	TRBJ2-1	15	CASSQTGTSYNEQFF
TRBV5-4	TRBJ2-2	12	CASSPYHGELFF
TRBV7-9	TRBJ1-5	15	CASSLGTGGNQPQHF
TRBV5-1	TRBJ2-1	14	CASSFDSAYNEQFF
TRBV30	TRBJ1-2	13	CAWSSRDSYGYTF
TRBV28	TRBJ2-2	12	CASSFTSGELFF
TRBV9	TRBJ2-3	15	CASSVARGSTDTQYF
TRBV19	TRBJ2-7	13	CASSYRVAYEQYF
TRBV7-9	TRBJ2-3	12	CASSPQGDTQYF
TRBV4-2	TRBJ1-2	14	CASGKSGEDYGYTF
TRBV7-3	TRBJ2-1	16	CASSLIGGQGKNEQFF
TRBV27	TRBJ2-2	15	CASSNDLTGTGELFF
TRBV4-2	TRBJ2-5	14	CASSQMYRKGTQYF
TRBV7-6	TRBJ2-1	14	CASSLGAVNNEQFF
TRBV7-9	TRBJ1-4	16	CASSLRSERDNEKLFF
TRBV7-2	TRBJ2-1	16	CASSLMASFSYNEQFF
TRBV16	TRBJ2-1	17	CASSQSQASGDYNEQFF
TRBV6-1	TRBJ1-4	15	CASSDRGTGVEKLFF
TRBV19	TRBJ2-7	15	CASSLSGEYSYEQYF
TRBV29-1	TRBJ2-2	15	CSVELAGTYTGELFF
TRBV27	TRBJ1-2	13	CASSLGESYGYTF
TRBV9	TRBJ1-3	14	CASSDRDSGNTIYF
TRBV6-1	TRBJ2-7	14	CASVSTGFTYEQYF
TRBV4-1	TRBJ2-3	16	CASSQRTSGGADTQYF
TRBV4-1	TRBJ2-3	14	CASSWLGGTDTQYF
TRBV5-4	TRBJ2-1	16	CASSLGTGLSYNEQFF
TRBV11-2	TRBJ2-3	16	CASSLTGGGRSDTQYF
TRBV7-2	TRBJ1-1	11	CASSLYTEAFF
TRBV9	TRBJ1-1	15	CASSPSDLEDTEAFF
TRBV4-1	TRBJ2-7	15	CASSQGQGEGYEQYF
TRBV4-2	TRBJ1-2	17	CASSQDIPGQTRYGYTF
TRBV28	TRBJ2-1	13	CASNPTYYNEQFF
TRBV9	TRBJ1-4	15	CASSVGGTTNEKLFF
TRBV9	TRBJ1-4	18	CASSPRPGTGAGSGELFF
TRBV6-5	TRBJ2-7	14	CASSFVGGSYEQYF
TRBV11-2	TRBJ2-7	16	CASSPYIGTGPYEQYF
TRBV7-9	TRBJ2-7	17	CASSMTSGGASSYEQYF
TRBV2	TRBJ2-3	16	CASSDWLAGVVDTQYF
TRBV6-5	TRBJ1-4	13	CASRQGHNEKLFF
TRBV29-1	TRBJ1-4	16	CSVAGAGYGKYEKLFF
TRBV6-1	TRBJ1-1	14	CASSDRSTDTEAFF
TRBV29-1	TRBJ1-2	13	CSVRDRGPYGYTF
TRBV11-2	TRBJ1-6	15	CASSLEVGRTKPLHF
TRBV9	TRBJ2-6	15	CASSHSGSGANVLTF
TRBV27	TRBJ1-1	14	CASSVQGHNTEAFF
TRBV10-3	TRBJ2-7	14	CATLGTSGLYEQYF
TRBV28	TRBJ2-2	12	CASNRLAGELFF
TRBV4-3	TRBJ2-1	14	CASSQDQQGHEQFF
TRBV4-3	TRBJ2-7	15	CASSRGTSVGNEQYF